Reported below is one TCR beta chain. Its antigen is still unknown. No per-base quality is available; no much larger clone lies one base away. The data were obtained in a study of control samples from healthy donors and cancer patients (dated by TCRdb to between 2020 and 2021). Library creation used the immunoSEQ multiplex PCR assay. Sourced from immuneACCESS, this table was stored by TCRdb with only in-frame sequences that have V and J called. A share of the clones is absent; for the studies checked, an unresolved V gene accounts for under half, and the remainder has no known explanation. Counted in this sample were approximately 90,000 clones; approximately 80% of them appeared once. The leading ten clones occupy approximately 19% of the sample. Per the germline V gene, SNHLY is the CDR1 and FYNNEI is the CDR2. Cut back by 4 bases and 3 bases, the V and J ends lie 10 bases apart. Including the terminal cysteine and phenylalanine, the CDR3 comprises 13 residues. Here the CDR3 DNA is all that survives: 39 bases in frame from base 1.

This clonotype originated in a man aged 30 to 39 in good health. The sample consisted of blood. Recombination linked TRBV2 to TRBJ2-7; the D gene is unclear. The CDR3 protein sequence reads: CASSGTTIYEQYF. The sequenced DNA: TGTGCCAGCAGTGGAACTACCATCTACGAGCAGTACTTC.